This TCR beta chain came from a study of molecular identifiers for immune sequencing clone quantification. Across the study: Within a replicate experiment, RNA obtained from either 20,000 or 100,000 naive CD8 cells was divided into five aliquots, and four of those aliquots were then sequenced. Study-wide results and caveats: Identical barcode-sharing TCR molecules could lead to underestimated sizes for highly expanded clones.

The table lists this clonotype with many counts. The antigen is undetermined. Bulk libraries came from a prior protocol with listed TCR primers. MiXCR, run by TCRdb on the PCR reads, gives a single entry per CDR3 protein. The sample carries some 580,000 distinct CDR3 sequences, 25% recorded once. In germline, CDR1 is SGHRS, CDR2 YFSETQ. The V gene end was trimmed by 4 bases and the J gene end by 5 bases; junction bases not matched to a gene: 9. The CDR3 spans 15 residues. Sequencing used naive CD8+ T cells from blood, with Jurkat cell RNA spiked in. The subset: FACS-sorted CD8+CD4-CCR7+CD45RA+ naive T cells. The clonotype originates from a human donor in good health. Some libraries in this study had Jurkat cell RNA spiked in. The rearrangement links TRBV5-1 to TRBJ2-7, with 10 bases matching TRBD2. The CDR3 sequence: CASSPSGRLVDEQYF. The DNA for the CDR3 is TGCGCCAGCAGCCCTAGCGGGAGACTTGTCGACGAGCAGTACTTC. Full variable domain (rest looked up from reference TRBV5-1 and TRBJ2-7): KAGVTQTPRYLIKTRGQQVTLSCSPISGHRSVSWYQQTPGQGLQFLFEYFSETQRNKGNFPGRFSGRQFSNSRSEMNVSTLELGDSALYLCASSPSGRLVDEQYFGPGTRLTVT.